This TCR beta chain was recorded in a study of T cells in Graves' hyperthyroidism and ophthalmopathy. General observations from the study: For ophthalmopathy, model prediction preceded onset by a median 6.5 months.

V was trimmed by 4 bases and J by 3 bases, leaving 6 bases between them. Germline V gives CDR1 KGHDR, CDR2 SFDVKD. The CDR3 has 12 residues. Amplification yielded TCR beta CDR3 regions, with RNA transcripts as the source. HTBI primers were used for first-round RT-PCR of the TCR CDR3. From the multiplex PCR reads, TCRdb called clonotypes with MiXCR, one entry per CDR3 protein. The repertoire includes about 560,000 distinct CDR3 sequences, around 15% of them detected once, and 15% to 20% sits in the top ten. This clonotype appeared a few times. The antigen is not known. The TCR sequence derives from a woman under 30 with Graves' hyperthyroidism. Sequenced material: blood. This chain links TRBV24-1 with TRBJ2-7; tentatively, D is TRBD2 (6 bases). The CDR3 DNA sequence: TGTGCCACCAGTGAGCGGGACTACGAGCAGTACTTC. Translating gives CATSERDYEQYF.